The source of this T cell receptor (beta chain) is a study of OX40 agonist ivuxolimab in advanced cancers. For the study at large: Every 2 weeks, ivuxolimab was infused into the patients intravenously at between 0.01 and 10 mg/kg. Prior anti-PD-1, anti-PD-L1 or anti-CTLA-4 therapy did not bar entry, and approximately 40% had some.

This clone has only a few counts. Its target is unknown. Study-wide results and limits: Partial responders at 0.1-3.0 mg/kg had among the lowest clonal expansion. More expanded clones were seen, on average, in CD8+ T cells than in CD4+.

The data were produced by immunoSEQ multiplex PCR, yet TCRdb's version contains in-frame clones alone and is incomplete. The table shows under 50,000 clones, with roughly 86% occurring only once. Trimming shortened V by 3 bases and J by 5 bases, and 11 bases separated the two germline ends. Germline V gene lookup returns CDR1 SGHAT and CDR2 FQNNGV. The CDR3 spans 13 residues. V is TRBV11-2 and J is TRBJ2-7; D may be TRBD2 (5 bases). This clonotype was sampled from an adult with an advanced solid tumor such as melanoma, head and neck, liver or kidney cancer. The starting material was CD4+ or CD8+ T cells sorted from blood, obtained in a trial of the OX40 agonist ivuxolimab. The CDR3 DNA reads TGTGCCAGCAGCTTTAGTCTCGGGGACGAGCAGTACTTC. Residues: CASSFSLGDEQYF.